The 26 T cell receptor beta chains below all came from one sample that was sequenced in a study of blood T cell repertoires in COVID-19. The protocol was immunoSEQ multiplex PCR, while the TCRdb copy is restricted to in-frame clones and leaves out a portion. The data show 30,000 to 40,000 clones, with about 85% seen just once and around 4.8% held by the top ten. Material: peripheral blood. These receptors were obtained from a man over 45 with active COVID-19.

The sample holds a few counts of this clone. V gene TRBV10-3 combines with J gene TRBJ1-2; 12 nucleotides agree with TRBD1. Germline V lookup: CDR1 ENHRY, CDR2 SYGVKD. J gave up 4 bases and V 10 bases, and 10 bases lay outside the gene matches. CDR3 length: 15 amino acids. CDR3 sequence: CATRDRGLFGYGYTF. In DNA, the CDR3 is TGTGCCACCCGGGACAGGGGGCTGTTCGGCTATGGCTACACCTTC.

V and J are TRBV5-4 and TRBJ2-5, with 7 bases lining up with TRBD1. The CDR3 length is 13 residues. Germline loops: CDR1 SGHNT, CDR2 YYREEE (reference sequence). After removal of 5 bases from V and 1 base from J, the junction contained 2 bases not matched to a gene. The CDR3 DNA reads TGTGCCAGCAGGGGGGACAGCCAAGAGACCCAGTACTTC. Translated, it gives CASRGDSQETQYF. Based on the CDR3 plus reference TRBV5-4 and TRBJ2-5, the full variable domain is ETGVTQSPTHLIKTRGQQVTLRCSSQSGHNTVSWYQQALGQGPQFIFQYYREEENGRGNFPPRFSGLQFPNYSSELNVNALELDDSALYLCASRGDSQETQYFGPGTRLLVL.

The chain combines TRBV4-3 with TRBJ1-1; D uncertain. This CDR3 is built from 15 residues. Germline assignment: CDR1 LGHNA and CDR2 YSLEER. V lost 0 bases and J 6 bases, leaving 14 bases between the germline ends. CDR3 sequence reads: CASSQDLVTFAEAFF. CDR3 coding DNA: TGCGCCAGCAGCCAAGATCTAGTAACATTCGCTGAAGCTTTCTTT.

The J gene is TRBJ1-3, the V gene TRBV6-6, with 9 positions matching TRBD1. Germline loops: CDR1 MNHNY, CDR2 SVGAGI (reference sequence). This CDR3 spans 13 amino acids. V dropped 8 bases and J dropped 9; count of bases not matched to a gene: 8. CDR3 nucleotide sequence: TGTGCCAGCGCCCGGGACAGGGAAAGCACCATATATTTT. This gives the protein CASARDRESTIYF.

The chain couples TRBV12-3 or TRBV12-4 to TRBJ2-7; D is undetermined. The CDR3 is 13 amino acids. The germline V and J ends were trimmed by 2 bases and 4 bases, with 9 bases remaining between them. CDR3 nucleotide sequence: TGTGCCAGCAGTTTACCGGGTTGGTACGAGCAGTACTTC. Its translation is CASSLPGWYEQYF.

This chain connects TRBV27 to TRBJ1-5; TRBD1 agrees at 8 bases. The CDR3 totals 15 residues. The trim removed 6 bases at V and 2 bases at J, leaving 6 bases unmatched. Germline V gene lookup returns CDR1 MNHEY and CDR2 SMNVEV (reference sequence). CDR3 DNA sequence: TGTGCCAGCAGGCCCCAGGGGGCCGGCAATCAGCCCCAGCATTTT. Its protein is CASRPQGAGNQPQHF.

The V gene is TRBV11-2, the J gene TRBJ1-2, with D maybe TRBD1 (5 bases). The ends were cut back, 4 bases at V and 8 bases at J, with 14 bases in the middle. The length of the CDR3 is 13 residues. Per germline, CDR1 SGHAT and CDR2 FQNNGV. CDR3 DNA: TGTGCCAGCAGCTCTTATTCAGGGTTGGGCTACACCTTC. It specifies CASSSYSGLGYTF.

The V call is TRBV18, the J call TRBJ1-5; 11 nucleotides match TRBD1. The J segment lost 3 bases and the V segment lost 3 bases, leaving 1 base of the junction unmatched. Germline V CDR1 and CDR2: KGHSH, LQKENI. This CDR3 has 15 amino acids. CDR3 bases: TGTGCCAGCTCACCGGGACAGGGGGTCAATCAGCCCCAGCATTTT. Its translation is CASSPGQGVNQPQHF.

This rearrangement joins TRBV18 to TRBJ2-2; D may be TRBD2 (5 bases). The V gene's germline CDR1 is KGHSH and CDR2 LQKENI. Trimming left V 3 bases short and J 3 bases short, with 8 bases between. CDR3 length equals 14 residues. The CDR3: CASSPEVHTGELFF. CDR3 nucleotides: TGTGCCAGCTCACCGGAGGTTCACACCGGGGAGCTGTTTTTT.

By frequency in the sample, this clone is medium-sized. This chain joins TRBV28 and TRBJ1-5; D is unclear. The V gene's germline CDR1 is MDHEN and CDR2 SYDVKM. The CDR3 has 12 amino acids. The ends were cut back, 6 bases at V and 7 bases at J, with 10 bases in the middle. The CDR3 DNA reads TGTGCCAGCAGCCTGACAATCCAGCCCCAGCATTTT. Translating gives CASSLTIQPQHF.

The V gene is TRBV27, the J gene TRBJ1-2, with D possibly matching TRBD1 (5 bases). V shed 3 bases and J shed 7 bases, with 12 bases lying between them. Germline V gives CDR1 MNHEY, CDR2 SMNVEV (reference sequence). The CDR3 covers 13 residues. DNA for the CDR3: TGTGCCAGCAGTTTGGGGGAGGGTGCTGGCTACACCTTC. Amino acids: CASSLGEGAGYTF.

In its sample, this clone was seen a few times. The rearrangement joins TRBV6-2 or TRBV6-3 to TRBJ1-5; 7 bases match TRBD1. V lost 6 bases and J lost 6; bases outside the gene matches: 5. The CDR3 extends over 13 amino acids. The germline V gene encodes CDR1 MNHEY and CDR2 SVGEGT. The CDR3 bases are TGTGCCAGCAGCCAGACAGGGATTCAGCCCCAGCATTTT. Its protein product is CASSQTGIQPQHF.

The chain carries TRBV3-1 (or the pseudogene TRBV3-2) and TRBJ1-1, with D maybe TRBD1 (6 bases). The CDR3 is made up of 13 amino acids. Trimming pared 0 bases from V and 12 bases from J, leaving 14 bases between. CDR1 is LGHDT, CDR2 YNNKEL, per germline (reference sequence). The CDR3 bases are TGTGCCAGCAGCCAAGAGGGGGCCTTCCTTCCTTTCTTT. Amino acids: CASSQEGAFLPFF.

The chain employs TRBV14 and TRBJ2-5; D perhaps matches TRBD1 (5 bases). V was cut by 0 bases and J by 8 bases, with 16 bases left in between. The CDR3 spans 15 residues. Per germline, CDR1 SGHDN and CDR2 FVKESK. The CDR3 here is CASSQEWGTYATQYF. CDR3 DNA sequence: TGTGCCAGCAGCCAAGAATGGGGCACGTATGCAACCCAGTACTTC.

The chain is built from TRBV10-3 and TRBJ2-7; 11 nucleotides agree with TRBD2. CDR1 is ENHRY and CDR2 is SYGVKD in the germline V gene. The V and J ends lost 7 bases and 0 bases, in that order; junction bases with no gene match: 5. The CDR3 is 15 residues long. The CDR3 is CAINMGLADSYEQYF. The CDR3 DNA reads TGTGCCATCAACATGGGACTAGCGGACTCCTACGAGCAGTACTTC.

Here the CDR3 DNA reads TGTGCCAGCAGCTCTGGAAGGGGCCGTAACTATGGCTACACCTTC. Encoded protein: CASSSGRGRNYGYTF. The genes are TRBV5-6 and TRBJ1-2, with D tentatively TRBD1 (5 bases). V dropped 3 bases and J dropped 1 base, with 13 bases sitting between them. Germline V gives CDR1 SGHDT, CDR2 YYEEEE. This CDR3 has 15 amino acids. Based on the CDR3 plus reference TRBV5-6 and TRBJ1-2, the full variable domain is DAGVTQSPTHLIKTRGQQVTLRCSPKSGHDTVSWYQQALGQGPQFIFQYYEEEERQRGNFPDRFSGHQFPNYSSELNVNALLLGDSALYLCASSSGRGRNYGYTFGSGTRLTVV.

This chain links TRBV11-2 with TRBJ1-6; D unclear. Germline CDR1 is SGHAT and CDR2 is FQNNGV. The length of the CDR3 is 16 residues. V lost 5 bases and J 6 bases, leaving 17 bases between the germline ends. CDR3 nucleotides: TGTGCCAGCAGCACACCAGCGGGATTTTCTAATTCACCCCTCCACTTT. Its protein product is CASSTPAGFSNSPLHF.

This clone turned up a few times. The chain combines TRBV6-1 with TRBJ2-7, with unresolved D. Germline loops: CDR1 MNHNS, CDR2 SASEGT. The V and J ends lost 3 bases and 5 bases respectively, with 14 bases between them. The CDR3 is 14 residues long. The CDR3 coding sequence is TGTGCCAGCAGTGAGATAGACACCCCCGACGAGCAGTACTTC. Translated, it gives CASSEIDTPDEQYF.

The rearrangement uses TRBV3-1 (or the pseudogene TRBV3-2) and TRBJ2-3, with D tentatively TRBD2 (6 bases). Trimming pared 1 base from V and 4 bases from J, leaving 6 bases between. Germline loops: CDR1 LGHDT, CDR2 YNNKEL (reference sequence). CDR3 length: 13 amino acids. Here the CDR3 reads CASSQGRADTQYF. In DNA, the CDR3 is TGTGCCAGCAGCCAAGGGAGGGCAGATACGCAGTATTTT.

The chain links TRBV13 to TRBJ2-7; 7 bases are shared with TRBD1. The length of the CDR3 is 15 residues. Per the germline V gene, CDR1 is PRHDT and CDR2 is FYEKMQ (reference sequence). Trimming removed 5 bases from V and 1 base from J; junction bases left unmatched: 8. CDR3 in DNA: TGTGCCAGCAGCCAGTCCGGGACAGCTTCCTACGAGCAGTACTTC. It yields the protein CASSQSGTASYEQYF.

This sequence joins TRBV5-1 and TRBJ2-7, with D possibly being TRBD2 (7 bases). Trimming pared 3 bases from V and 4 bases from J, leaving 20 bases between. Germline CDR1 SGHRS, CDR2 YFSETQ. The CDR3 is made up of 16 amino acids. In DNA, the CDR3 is TGCGCCAGCAGCTATGGGTGGGGGGGCGCCCGGTACGAGCAGTACTTC. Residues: CASSYGWGGARYEQYF.

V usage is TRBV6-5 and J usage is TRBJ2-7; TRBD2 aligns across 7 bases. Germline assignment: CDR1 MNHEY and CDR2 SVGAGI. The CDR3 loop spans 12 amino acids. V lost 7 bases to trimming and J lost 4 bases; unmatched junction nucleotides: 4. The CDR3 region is CASKAGVYEQYF. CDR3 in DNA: TGTGCCAGCAAGGCGGGAGTTTACGAGCAGTACTTC.

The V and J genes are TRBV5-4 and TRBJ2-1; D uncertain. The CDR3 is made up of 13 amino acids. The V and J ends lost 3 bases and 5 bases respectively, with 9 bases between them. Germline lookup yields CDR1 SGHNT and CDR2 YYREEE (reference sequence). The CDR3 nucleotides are TGTGCCAGCAGCTCCATACACGACAATGAGCAGTTCTTC. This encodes CASSSIHDNEQFF.

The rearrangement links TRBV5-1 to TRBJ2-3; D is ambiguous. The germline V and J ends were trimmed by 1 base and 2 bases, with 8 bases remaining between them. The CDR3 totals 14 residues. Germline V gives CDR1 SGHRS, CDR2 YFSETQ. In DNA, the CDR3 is TGCGCCAGCAGCTTGCGAACAGCCACAGATACGCAGTATTTT. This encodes CASSLRTATDTQYF.

In DNA form, the CDR3 reads TGTGCCAGCAGCCCGGGACTCTCCCCCACCTACGAGCAGTACTTC. Protein product: CASSPGLSPTYEQYF. The V and J genes are TRBV3-1 (or the pseudogene TRBV3-2) and TRBJ2-7; tentatively, D is TRBD2 (6 bases). Germline V gene data show CDR1 as LGHDT and CDR2 as YNNKEL (reference sequence). The CDR3 extends over 15 amino acids. The V gene lost 4 bases and the J gene lost 2 bases, with 15 bases spanning the gap.

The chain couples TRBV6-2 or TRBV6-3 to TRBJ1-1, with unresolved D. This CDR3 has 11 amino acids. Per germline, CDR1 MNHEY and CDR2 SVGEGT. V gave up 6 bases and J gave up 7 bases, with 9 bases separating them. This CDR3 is CASSDFIEAFF. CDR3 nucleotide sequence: TGTGCCAGCAGCGACTTTATTGAAGCTTTCTTT.